These 24 T cell receptor beta chains share one sample of origin, sequenced in a study of vaccination effects on CD4 cells after COVID-19. Before sequencing, viral peptide pools were used by the ViraFEST assay to expand antigen-specific CD4+ T cells. Isolating CD4+ T cells followed ten to eleven days of culture. Vaccine recipients had no previous SARS-CoV-2 infection; their nucleocapsid antibodies were negative. The antigens of these receptors remain unknown. Sequenced by immunoSEQ multiplex PCR; TCRdb stores in-frame clones only, minus some. The sample shows 37,000 or so clones, about 66% of them seen only once. The starting material was CD4+ T cells from PBMCs cultured with HCoV-OC43 spike peptides, obtained before COVID-19 vaccination. Specified subset: HCoV-OC43 spike overlapping peptide pool stimulation. The receptors come from a human donor who received a COVID-19 vaccine.

The rearrangement links TRBV6-5 to TRBJ2-7; D assignment may be TRBD1 or TRBD2 (5 bases each). The CDR3 spans 13 residues. V dropped 5 bases and J dropped 1 base, with 9 bases sitting between them. From germline, CDR1 is MNHEY and CDR2 SVGAGI. The CDR3 here is CASSRQRSYEQYF. The CDR3 DNA sequence: TGTGCCAGCAGTAGACAGCGGTCCTACGAGCAGTACTTC.

The V call is TRBV6-7, the J call TRBJ2-3, with 9 bases identical to TRBD1. TRBV6-7 carries the ORF label, with uncertain function. The CDR3 runs to 19 residues. V lost 3 bases to trimming and J lost 0 bases; unmatched junction nucleotides: 13. The CDR3: CASSYLASDRGHSTDTQYF. CDR3 bases: TGTGCCAGCAGTTATTTGGCCTCGGACAGGGGACATAGCACAGATACGCAGTATTTT.

This sequence joins TRBV29-1 and TRBJ1-1, with TRBD1 as a possible D gene (5 bases). Germline CDR1 reads SQVTM; CDR2 reads ANQGSEA. The CDR3 is made up of 13 amino acids. V gave up 6 bases and J gave up 7 bases, with 18 bases separating them. CDR3 nucleotide sequence: TGCAGCGTGCAGGGCCAGAGACAAAGTGAAGCTTTCTTT. Translation: CSVQGQRQSEAFF.

The sample holds one count of this clone. The chain carries TRBV30 and TRBJ1-6; 8 bases align to TRBD1. The junction had 5 bases not matched to a gene; V was cut back by 1 base and J by 0 bases. Germline-derived CDR1 and CDR2 are GTSNPN and SVGIG (reference sequence). The CDR3 covers 17 residues. CDR3 nucleotides: TGTGCCTGGAGTGCAGGACAGGGTAGCTCCTATAATTCACCCCTCCACTTT. Protein product: CAWSAGQGSSYNSPLHF.

This clone was detected once. The gene calls are TRBV5-1 and TRBJ2-2; 7 bases align to TRBD2. CDR1 is SGHRS, CDR2 YFSETQ, per germline. The CDR3 is 15 residues long. Losses at the gene ends were 3 bases for V and 4 bases for J; bases not matched to a gene: 6. The CDR3 is CASSSLAGLTGELFF. Here the CDR3 DNA reads TGCGCCAGCAGCTCGTTAGCGGGCCTCACCGGGGAGCTGTTTTTT. Together with reference TRBV5-1 and TRBJ2-2, the CDR3 gives the full variable domain: KAGVTQTPRYLIKTRGQQVTLSCSPISGHRSVSWYQQTPGQGLQFLFEYFSETQRNKGNFPGRFSGRQFSNSRSEMNVSTLELGDSALYLCASSSLAGLTGELFFGEGSRLTVL.

CDR3 DNA sequence: TGTGCCTCAGAGGGGACAGGGGGGCTCGAGACCCAGTACTTC. Translation gives CASEGTGGLETQYF. This sequence joins TRBV2 and TRBJ2-5; 11 positions agree with TRBD1. V lost 11 bases and J lost 5; bases outside the gene matches: 10. Germline CDR1 is SNHLY and CDR2 is FYNNEI. The CDR3 covers 14 residues.

V and J are TRBV4-1 and TRBJ2-1; TRBD2 agrees at 14 bases. The CDR3 length is 16 residues. J lost 12 bases, V lost 1 base, and 8 bases had no gene match. Germline V gene sequence: CDR1 MGHRA, CDR2 YSYEKL. Here the CDR3 DNA reads TGCGCCAGCAGCCAAGCCCGACTAGCGGGGGGGCCTACGCAGTTCTTC. It is translated as CASSQARLAGGPTQFF.

This clone was seen a few times. The chain joins TRBV19 to TRBJ1-5; 11 bases agree with TRBD1. Germline V gives CDR1 LNHDA, CDR2 SQIVND (reference sequence). The V and J ends lost 4 bases and 6 bases, in that order; junction bases with no gene match: 8. The CDR3 sequence is 16 residues long. DNA for the CDR3: TGTGCCAGTAGTACCCAGGGACAGGGGGGGACTCAGCCCCAGCATTTT. This codes for CASSTQGQGGTQPQHF.

This chain connects TRBV14 to TRBJ2-3, with TRBD1 identical over 7 bases. The CDR3 sequence is 15 residues long. Germline trimming cut 1 base from V and 5 bases from J; bases unmatched to any gene: 6. Germline values: CDR1 SGHDN, CDR2 FVKESK. CDR3 amino acids: CASSQGTGFLDTQYF. The DNA for the CDR3 is TGTGCCAGCAGCCAAGGGACAGGATTCTTAGATACGCAGTATTTT.

This clone came up once. V is TRBV5-1 and J is TRBJ2-5; weak D call: TRBD1 (5 bases). Between the trimmed V and J ends, which lost 2 bases and 0 bases, there was a span of 11 bases. CDR3 length: 15 residues. Germline CDR1 is SGHRS and CDR2 is YFSETQ. The CDR3 reads CASSLGDRHQETQYF. CDR3 DNA: TGCGCCAGCAGCTTAGGAGACAGACACCAAGAGACCCAGTACTTC.

The rearrangement joins TRBV4-2 to TRBJ2-3, with 12 bases fitting TRBD2. Trimming cost V 0 bases and J 5 bases; bases outside gene matches: 15. The germline CDR1 and CDR2 sequences are LGHNA and YNFKEQ. This CDR3 contains 20 residues. This CDR3 reads CASSQDPPSGGAGKGDTQYF. In DNA form, the CDR3 reads TGTGCCAGCAGCCAAGATCCCCCTAGCGGGGGGGCGGGAAAGGGAGATACGCAGTATTTT.

This chain links TRBV27 with TRBJ1-4, with D perhaps TRBD1 (5 bases). Deletions cut 2 bases from V and 8 bases from J, with 12 bases between. Germline-derived CDR1 and CDR2 are MNHEY and SMNVEV (reference sequence). The CDR3 totals 14 residues. The CDR3 sequence: CASSLGGRREKLFF. The CDR3 nucleotides read TGTGCCAGCAGTTTAGGGGGAAGGCGGGAAAAACTGTTTTTT.

A few counts support this clone. The CDR3 here is CASSSDNEQYF. In nucleotides, the CDR3 is TGTGCCAGCAGTTCTGATAACGAGCAGTACTTC. This chain joins TRBV9 and TRBJ2-7; D is unclear. V was pared by 5 bases and J by 5 bases, with 8 bases between. Germline-derived CDR1 and CDR2 are SGDLS and YYNGEE. The CDR3 covers 11 residues.

This clone appeared a few times. Here the CDR3 reads CASNDRGLPYGYTF. The CDR3 DNA reads TGTGCCAGCAACGACAGGGGGTTACCGTATGGCTACACCTTC. The chain carries TRBV2 and TRBJ1-2, with 9 bases lining up with TRBD1. The V gene's germline CDR1 is SNHLY and CDR2 FYNNEI. The V segment lost 7 bases and the J segment 5 bases; nucleotides outside the gene matches: 8. The length of the CDR3 is 14 residues.

This chain joins TRBV29-1 and TRBJ1-1, with TRBD1 identical over 8 bases. The CDR3 length is 13 residues. The germline gives CDR1 SQVTM, CDR2 ANQGSEA. With V trimmed by 7 bases and J by 1 base, 5 bases remained unmatched. CDR3 sequence (DNA): TGCAGCGCGTTCGGACAGGGGAACACTGAAGCTTTCTTT. Its translation is CSAFGQGNTEAFF.

V usage is TRBV6-5 and J usage is TRBJ2-5, with D unresolved. From germline, CDR1 is MNHEY and CDR2 SVGAGI. The V gene lost 6 bases and the J gene lost 10 bases, with 12 bases spanning the gap. CDR3 length: 11 amino acids. This CDR3 is CASSTPRGQYF. CDR3 DNA sequence: TGTGCCAGCAGCACTCCTCGCGGCCAGTACTTC.

This clone was seen more than once but under ten times. This chain links TRBV19 with TRBJ1-1, with a tentative D call TRBD1 (6 bases). Germline lookup yields CDR1 LNHDA and CDR2 SQIVND (reference sequence). The CDR3 runs 15 residues. Between the trimmed V and J ends, which lost 10 bases and 0 bases, there was a span of 18 bases. The CDR3 nucleotides read TGTGCCACCAATACAGGGTACTCCCTGAACACTGAAGCTTTCTTT. Amino acids: CATNTGYSLNTEAFF.

This clone was seen more than once but under ten times. The genes are TRBV10-1 and TRBJ2-1, with 10 bases lining up with TRBD1. This CDR3 region has 15 residues. CDR1 is WNHNN, CDR2 SYGVQD, per germline (reference sequence). V shed 0 bases, J shed 7 bases, and the junction held 3 bases outside the gene matches. The CDR3 bases are TGCGCCAGCAGTGAGTCGGGACAGGGGCGGAATGAGCAGTTCTTC. Its translation: CASSESGQGRNEQFF.

V is TRBV5-1 and J is TRBJ1-5; D uncertain. Germline CDR1 reads SGHRS; CDR2 reads YFSETQ. Trimming removed 3 bases from V and 0 bases from J, with 4 bases in between. The CDR3 length is 13 residues. The CDR3, as DNA: TGCGCCAGCAGCTCCTTTAGCAATCAGCCCCAGCATTTT. Amino acid sequence: CASSSFSNQPQHF.

This clone was recorded only once. This chain uses TRBV6-5 with TRBJ1-2, with a tentative D call TRBD1 (5 bases). The CDR3 has 13 amino acids. CDR1 is MNHEY and CDR2 is SVGAGI in the germline V gene. Trimming shortened V by 7 bases and J by 2 bases, and 11 bases separated the two germline ends. Here the CDR3 DNA reads TGTGCCAGCAAAGCAGGGAACAACTATGGCTACACCTTC. Translated, it gives CASKAGNNYGYTF.

The chain recombines TRBV19 with TRBJ2-2, with D possibly matching TRBD2 (5 bases). Germline V CDR1 and CDR2: LNHDA, SQIVND (reference sequence). V lost 7 bases and J 2 bases, leaving 11 bases between the germline ends. The CDR3 spans 14 residues. CDR3 sequence: CASMRAANTGELFF. CDR3 DNA sequence: TGTGCCAGTATGCGGGCAGCCAACACCGGGGAGCTGTTTTTT. Combining the CDR3 with reference TRBV19 and TRBJ2-2 gives the whole variable domain DGGITQSPKYLFRKEGQNVTLSCEQNLNHDAMYWYRQDPGQGLRLIYYSQIVNDFQKGDIAEGYSVSREKKESFPLTVTSAQKNPTAFYLCASMRAANTGELFFGEGSRLTVL.

The chain recombines TRBV15 with TRBJ1-1, with D perhaps TRBD1 (6 bases). V was shortened by 5 bases and J by 10 bases, with 20 bases between the two germline ends. Per the germline V gene, CDR1 is LNHNV and CDR2 is YYDKDF (reference sequence). CDR3 size: 14 residues. CDR3 amino acids: CATSPQGSGLGAFF. Written as DNA, the CDR3 is TGTGCCACCAGCCCACAGGGCTCGGGGCTAGGAGCTTTCTTT.

V usage is TRBV3-1 (or the pseudogene TRBV3-2) and J usage is TRBJ2-5; possible D gene TRBD1, 6 bases. Trimming pared 4 bases from V and 3 bases from J, leaving 12 bases between. CDR1 and CDR2 (germline): LGHDT, YNNKEL (reference sequence). The CDR3 runs to 14 residues. The CDR3 DNA sequence: TGTGCCAGCAGCCGGACAGCGAGCGAAGAGACCCAGTACTTC. Its protein is CASSRTASEETQYF.

This clone was detected only once. The rearrangement links TRBV3-1 (or the pseudogene TRBV3-2) to TRBJ1-5; D is perhaps TRBD1 (5 bases). CDR3 size: 16 residues. V lost 1 base and J 1 base, leaving 11 bases between the germline ends. Per the germline V gene, CDR1 is LGHDT and CDR2 is YNNKEL (reference sequence). CDR3 sequence (DNA): TGTGCCAGCAGCCAAGGCGCAGGGAAAAGCAATCAGCCCCAGCATTTT. It encodes CASSQGAGKSNQPQHF.